Below are 14 T cell receptor beta chains sequenced from a single sample in a study of identical twins. TCRdb redid the calling of the 5' RACE reads with MiXCR, one entry per CDR3 protein. The sample shows roughly 500,000 distinct CDR3 sequences, 20% to 25% of them seen only once. These data also formed part of another study, on T cells expressing NK-cell markers.

The sample consisted of CD4+ T cells sorted from blood. The receptor source for this set is a woman under 30 in good health.

This clonotype occurred a few times. The chain links TRBV12-3 or TRBV12-4 to TRBJ1-1; D ambiguous. With 6 bases removed from V and 3 bases from J, the gap between germline ends came to 20 bases. The CDR3 runs 16 residues. The CDR3 loop reads CASSPKGMGIYTEAFF. The CDR3 nucleotides are TGTGCCAGCAGCCCCAAAGGTATGGGGATCTACACTGAAGCTTTCTTT.

The chain joins TRBV5-1 to TRBJ2-3; D gene unclear. Germline CDR1 reads SGHRS; CDR2 reads YFSETQ. CDR3 length: 13 amino acids. V lost 0 bases and J 4 bases, leaving 6 bases between the germline ends. Here the CDR3 reads CASSLDYADTQYF. In DNA, the CDR3 is TGCGCCAGCAGCTTGGACTACGCAGATACGCAGTATTTT.

The chain combines TRBV28 with TRBJ2-1; TRBD2 aligns across 11 bases. The CDR3 contains 14 residues. After removal of 2 bases from V and 9 bases from J, the junction contained 3 bases not matched to a gene. Germline CDR1 reads MDHEN; CDR2 reads SYDVKM. The DNA of the CDR3 is TGTGCCAGCAGTTTACGACTAGCGGGAATTGAGCAGTTCTTC. As protein: CASSLRLAGIEQFF.

This chain connects TRBV14 to TRBJ2-2; the D call may be TRBD1 or TRBD2 (5 bases each). The CDR3 is 14 residues long. V dropped 5 bases and J dropped 8 bases, with 15 bases sitting between them. Germline loops: CDR1 SGHDN, CDR2 FVKESK. As DNA, the CDR3 is TGTGCCAGCAGCTCAGACCGGGGACGAGGGGAGCTGTTTTTT. Translating gives CASSSDRGRGELFF. Looking up the rest from reference TRBV14 and TRBJ2-2 gives the full variable domain: EAGVTQFPSHSVIEKGQTVTLRCDPISGHDNLYWYRRVMGKEIKFLLHFVKESKQDESGMPNNRFLAERTGGTYSTLKVQPAELEDSGVYFCASSSDRGRGELFFGEGSRLTVL.

CDR3 residues: CSAPQRGGETQYF. CDR3 bases: TGCAGTGCTCCTCAGCGGGGTGGGGAGACCCAGTACTTC. V is TRBV20-1 and J is TRBJ2-5, with 7 bases matching TRBD2. V lost 5 bases, J lost 5 bases, and 8 bases stayed unmatched. The length of the CDR3 is 13 residues. Germline V CDR1 and CDR2: DFQATT, SNEGSKA (reference sequence).

The chain couples TRBV20-1 to TRBJ2-7, with 13 bases fitting TRBD2. Trimming took 7 bases from V and 2 from J; bases not matched to a gene: 5. CDR3 size: 14 residues. CDR1 is DFQATT and CDR2 is SNEGSKA in the germline V gene (reference sequence). In DNA form, the CDR3 reads TGCAGTGTCGAGGGACTAGCGGGGCCCTACGAGCAGTACTTC. Protein sequence: CSVEGLAGPYEQYF.

This clonotype was seen only a few times. The chain has TRBV20-1 and TRBJ2-1, with D perhaps TRBD1 or TRBD2 (5 bases each). Germline CDR1 DFQATT, CDR2 SNEGSKA (reference sequence). This CDR3 region has 11 residues. V lost 5 bases and J 9 bases, leaving 11 bases between the germline ends. In DNA, the CDR3 is TGCAGTGCTCGGGACGGGGTTGAGCAGTTCTTC. It translates to CSARDGVEQFF.

This clonotype was observed a handful of times. The V gene is TRBV25-1, the J gene TRBJ2-6, with 9 bases identical to TRBD1. This CDR3 is 22 amino acids long. The junction had 25 bases not matched to a gene; V was cut back by 4 bases and J by 6 bases. CDR1 MGHDK and CDR2 SYGVNS come from the germline V gene. The CDR3 reads CASSGPPGQGFYVIPEANVLTF. The CDR3 DNA follows: TGTGCCAGCAGTGGGCCCCCGGGACAGGGCTTTTATGTCATCCCTGAGGCCAACGTCCTGACTTTC.

This rearrangement joins TRBV5-5 to TRBJ2-1; D gene ambiguous. Germline V gene data show CDR1 as SGHKS and CDR2 as YYEKEE (reference sequence). Trimming stripped 4 bases from V and 3 bases from J, with 14 bases between. The CDR3 spans 15 residues. As DNA, the CDR3 is TGTGCCAGCAGCCCTCGACAAGCCGGCTACAATGAGCAGTTCTTC. Translating it yields CASSPRQAGYNEQFF. Full variable domain (outside the CDR3, taken from reference TRBV5-5 and TRBJ2-1): DAGVTQSPTHLIKTRGQQVTLRCSPISGHKSVSWYQQVLGQGPQFIFQYYEKEERGRGNFPDRFSARQFPNYSSELNVNALLLGDSALYLCASSPRQAGYNEQFFGPGTRLTVL.

This rearrangement joins TRBV12-3 or TRBV12-4 to TRBJ1-5; D ambiguous. Trimming pared 6 bases from V and 7 bases from J, leaving 13 bases between. This CDR3 has 13 amino acids. CDR3 DNA sequence: TGTGCCAGCAGGGAACGGGAGCAACAGCCCCAGCATTTT. It specifies CASREREQQPQHF.

The chain employs TRBV3-1 and TRBJ2-7; D is unclear. Germline-derived CDR1 and CDR2 are LGHDT and YNNKEL (reference sequence). The CDR3 loop spans 12 amino acids. V was clipped by 6 bases and J by 1 base, with 7 bases between them. The CDR3 sequence is CASRGQSYEQYF. The CDR3 DNA reads as TGTGCCAGCAGGGGCCAATCCTACGAGCAGTACTTC.

The chain links TRBV5-5 to TRBJ2-3, with 8 bases that match TRBD2. The V segment lost 1 base and the J segment 2 bases; nucleotides outside the gene matches: 6. Germline V gene data show CDR1 as SGHKS and CDR2 as YYEKEE (reference sequence). This CDR3 has 16 residues. CDR3 residues: CASSLYGGRSTDTQYF. CDR3 bases: TGTGCCAGCAGCTTGTATGGCGGGAGGTCCACAGATACGCAGTATTTT.

J is TRBJ2-2 and V is TRBV4-3, with D maybe TRBD2 (6 bases). Trimming pared 2 bases from V and 6 bases from J, leaving 19 bases between. Germline V CDR1 and CDR2: LGHNA, YSLEER. The CDR3 is 17 amino acids. CDR3 in DNA: TGCGCCAGCAGCCAATTTGGGGGACGGGGGAGGCCCGGGGAGCTGTTTTTT. Translated: CASSQFGGRGRPGELFF.

The sample holds a few counts of this clonotype. The chain combines TRBV6-5 with TRBJ2-3; TRBD2 matches 9 bases. The CDR3 runs to 18 residues. The V and J ends lost 4 bases and 3 bases, in that order; junction bases with no gene match: 14. Germline CDR1 MNHEY, CDR2 SVGAGI. The CDR3: CASSSAGGGAVGTDTQYF. CDR3 coding DNA: TGTGCCAGCAGTTCCGCCGGCGGGGGGGCGGTAGGGACAGATACGCAGTATTTT.